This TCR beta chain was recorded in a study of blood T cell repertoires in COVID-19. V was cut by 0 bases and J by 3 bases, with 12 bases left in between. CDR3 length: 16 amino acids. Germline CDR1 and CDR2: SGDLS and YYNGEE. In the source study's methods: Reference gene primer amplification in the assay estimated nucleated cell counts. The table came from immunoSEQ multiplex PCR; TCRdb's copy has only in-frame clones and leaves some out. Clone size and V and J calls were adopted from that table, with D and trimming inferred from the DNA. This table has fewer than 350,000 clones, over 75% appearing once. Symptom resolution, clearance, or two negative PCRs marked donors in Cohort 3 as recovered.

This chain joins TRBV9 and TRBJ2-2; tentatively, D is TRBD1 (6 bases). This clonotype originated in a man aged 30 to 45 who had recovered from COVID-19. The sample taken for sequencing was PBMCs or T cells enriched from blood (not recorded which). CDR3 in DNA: TGTGCCAGCAGCGTAGTTCCGACAGGTGACACCGGGGAGCTGTTTTTT. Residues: CASSVVPTGDTGELFF. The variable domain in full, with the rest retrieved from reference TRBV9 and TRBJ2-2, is DSGVTQTPKHLITATGQRVTLRCSPRSGDLSVYWYQQSLDQGLQFLIQYYNGEERAKGNILERFSAQQFPDLHSELNLSSLELGDSALYFCASSVVPTGDTGELFFGEGSRLTVL.